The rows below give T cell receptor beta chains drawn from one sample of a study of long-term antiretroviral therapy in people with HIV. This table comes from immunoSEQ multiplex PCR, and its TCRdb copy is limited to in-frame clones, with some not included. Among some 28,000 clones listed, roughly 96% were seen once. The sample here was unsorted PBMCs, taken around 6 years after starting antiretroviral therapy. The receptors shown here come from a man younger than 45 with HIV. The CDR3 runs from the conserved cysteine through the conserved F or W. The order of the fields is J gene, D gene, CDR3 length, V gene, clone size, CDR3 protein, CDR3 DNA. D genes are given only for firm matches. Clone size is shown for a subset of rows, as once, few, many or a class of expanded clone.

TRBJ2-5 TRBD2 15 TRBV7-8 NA CASSIGLAGSETQYF TGTGCCAGCAGCATAGGACTAGCGGGGTCAGAGACCCAGTACTTC
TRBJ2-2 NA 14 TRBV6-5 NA CASSFWGRTGELFF TGTGCCAGCAGTTTCTGGGGAAGGACCGGGGAGCTGTTTTTT
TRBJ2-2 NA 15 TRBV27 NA CASRPGHTNTGELFF TGTGCCAGCAGGCCGGGACACACTAACACCGGGGAGCTGTTTTTT
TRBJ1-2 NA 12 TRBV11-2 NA CASSSSSGGYTF TGTGCCAGCAGCTCCTCTTCAGGGGGCTACACCTTC
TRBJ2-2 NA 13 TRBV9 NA CASSVAGGGELFF TGTGCCAGCAGCGTAGCGGGCGGCGGGGAGCTGTTTTTT
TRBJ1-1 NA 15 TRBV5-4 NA CASSYSGRRNTEAFF TGTGCCAGCAGCTACTCCGGACGCAGGAACACTGAAGCTTTCTTT
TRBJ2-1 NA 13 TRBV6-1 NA CATALWSYNEQFF TGTGCCACCGCATTATGGTCCTACAATGAGCAGTTCTTC
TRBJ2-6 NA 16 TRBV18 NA CASSSTQISGANVLTF TGTGCCAGCTCATCAACCCAGATTTCTGGGGCCAACGTCCTGACTTTC
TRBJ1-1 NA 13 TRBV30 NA CAWSDPGNVEAFF TGTGCCTGGAGTGATCCGGGTAACGTTGAAGCTTTCTTT
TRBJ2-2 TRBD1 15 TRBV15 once CATSSGQGNTGELFF TGTGCCACCAGCAGTGGACAGGGTAACACCGGGGAGCTGTTTTTT
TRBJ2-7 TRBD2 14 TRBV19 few CASRYSGGAREQYF TGTGCCAGTAGATACAGCGGGGGGGCGCGCGAGCAGTACTTC
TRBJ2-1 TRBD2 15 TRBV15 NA CATSRVAGGWDEQFF TGTGCCACCAGCAGAGTAGCGGGGGGGTGGGATGAGCAGTTCTTC
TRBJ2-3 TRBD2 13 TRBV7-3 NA CASSLTGGDTQYF TGTGCCAGCAGCCTCACCGGGGGGGATACGCAGTATTTT
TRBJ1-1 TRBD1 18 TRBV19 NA CASRINRGRERGFTEAFF TGTGCCAGTAGGATCAACAGGGGGCGCGAACGAGGGTTCACTGAAGCTTTCTTT
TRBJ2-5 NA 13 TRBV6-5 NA CASRGAGQETQYF TGTGCCAGCAGGGGAGCAGGGCAAGAGACCCAGTACTTC
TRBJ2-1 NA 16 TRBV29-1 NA CSVEDPEPSSYNEQFF TGCAGCGTTGAAGATCCGGAACCTAGCTCCTACAATGAGCAGTTCTTC
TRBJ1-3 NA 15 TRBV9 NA CASSVGGPSGNTIYF TGTGCCAGCAGCGTAGGGGGGCCCTCTGGAAACACCATATATTTT
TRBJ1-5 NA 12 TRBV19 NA CASKSGSQPQHF TGTGCCAGTAAATCGGGGAGTCAGCCCCAGCATTTT
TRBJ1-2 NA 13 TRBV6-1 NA CASRGRGNYGYTF TGTGCCAGCAGGGGCAGGGGAAACTATGGCTACACCTTC
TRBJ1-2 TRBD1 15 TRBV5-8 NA CASAETTGGNYGYTF TGTGCCAGCGCAGAAACAACAGGGGGGAACTATGGCTACACCTTC
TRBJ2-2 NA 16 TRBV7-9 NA CASSLIKGRNTGELFF TGTGCCAGCAGCTTAATAAAGGGAAGGAACACCGGGGAGCTGTTTTTT
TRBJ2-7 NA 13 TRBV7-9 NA CASSLEGPYEQYF TGTGCCAGCAGCTTAGAAGGGCCCTACGAGCAGTACTTC
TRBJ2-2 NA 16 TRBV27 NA CASSKSRDKYTGELFF TGTGCCAGCAGTAAAAGCCGGGACAAATACACCGGGGAGCTGTTTTTT
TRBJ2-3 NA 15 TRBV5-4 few CASSQDMVGTDTQYF TGCGCCAGCAGCCAAGACATGGTAGGGACAGATACGCAGTATTTT
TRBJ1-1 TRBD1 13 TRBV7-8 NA CASSFHRGSEAFF TGTGCCAGCAGCTTTCACAGGGGCTCGGAAGCTTTCTTT
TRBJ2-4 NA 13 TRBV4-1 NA CASSLVPGSPQYF TGCGCCAGCAGCCTTGTCCCTGGGTCCCCTCAGTACTTC
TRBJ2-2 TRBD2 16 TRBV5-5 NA CASSLGLAGDAGELFF TGTGCCAGCAGCTTGGGGCTAGCGGGAGATGCCGGGGAGCTGTTTTTT
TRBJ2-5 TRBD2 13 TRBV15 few CATSRIAGETQYF TGTGCCACCAGCAGGATAGCGGGGGAGACCCAGTACTTC
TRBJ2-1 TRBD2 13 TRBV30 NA CAWSAGLANEQFF TGTGCCTGGAGTGCTGGACTAGCCAATGAGCAGTTCTTC
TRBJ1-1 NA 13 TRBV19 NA CASSRGENTEAFF TGTGCCAGTAGTAGAGGGGAAAACACTGAAGCTTTCTTT
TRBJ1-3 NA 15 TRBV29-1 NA CSAGEGGRGRNTIYF TGCAGCGCTGGGGAGGGAGGGAGGGGACGAAACACCATATATTTT
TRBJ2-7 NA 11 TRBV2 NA CASSEDHEQYF TGTGCCAGCAGTGAGGACCACGAGCAGTACTTC
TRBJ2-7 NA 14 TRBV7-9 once CASSDYRSSYEQYF TGTGCCAGCAGCGATTATAGGTCCTCCTACGAGCAGTACTTC
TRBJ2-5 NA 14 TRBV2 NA CARGLQGEKETQYF TGTGCCAGGGGACTACAGGGGGAGAAAGAGACCCAGTACTTC
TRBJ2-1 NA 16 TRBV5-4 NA CASSPLAAGVYNEQFF TGTGCCAGCAGCCCCCTGGCGGCAGGGGTATACAATGAGCAGTTCTTC
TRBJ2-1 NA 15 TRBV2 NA CASSESPPAPNEQFF TGTGCCAGCAGTGAATCCCCCCCCGCCCCCAATGAGCAGTTCTTC
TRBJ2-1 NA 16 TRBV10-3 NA CAISDYGTPPYNEQFF TGTGCCATCAGTGATTATGGGACTCCACCCTACAATGAGCAGTTCTTC
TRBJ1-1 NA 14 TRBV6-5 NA CASSYSATGAEAFF TGTGCCAGCAGTTACTCGGCTACCGGGGCGGAAGCTTTCTTT
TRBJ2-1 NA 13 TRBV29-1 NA CSVLYPSYNEQFF TGCAGCGTGCTATACCCCTCCTACAATGAGCAGTTCTTC
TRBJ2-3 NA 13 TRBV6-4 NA CASSETGTDTQYF TGTGCCAGCAGTGAAACGGGCACAGATACGCAGTATTTT
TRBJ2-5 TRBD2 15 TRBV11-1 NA CASSLAPGGGRTQYF TGTGCCAGCAGCTTAGCCCCCGGCGGGGGAAGAACCCAGTACTTC
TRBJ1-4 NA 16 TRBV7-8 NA CAGSFRGHPTNEKLFF TGTGCCGGCAGCTTTAGAGGTCACCCAACTAATGAAAAACTGTTTTTT
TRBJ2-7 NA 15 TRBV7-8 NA CASSPTGPLTYEQYF TGTGCCAGCAGCCCCACCGGGCCGCTGACCTACGAGCAGTACTTC
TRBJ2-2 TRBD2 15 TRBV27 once CASKAGLIYTGELFF TGTGCCAGCAAGGCGGGACTAATATACACCGGGGAGCTGTTTTTT
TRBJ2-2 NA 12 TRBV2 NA CASPQGAGELFF TGTGCCAGCCCACAGGGCGCCGGGGAGCTGTTTTTT